Listed below are T cell receptor beta chains from one sample, sequenced in a study of shared clonotypes between healthy human individuals. Some clones are missing from TCRdb's copy, which holds only in-frame ones; the method was immunoSEQ multiplex PCR. Of about 2.2 million clones listed, around 93% are singletons. The sequencing sample was made of naive CD8+ T cells from PBMCs. All receptors come from a man younger than 30 in good health. Some clones in this sample may be carry-over from other donors' samples. Each CDR3 is given without its conserved first and last residue. Clone size, where shown, is once, few, many, or a class for clones that have expanded.

>TRBV29-1|-|12
SVEREGWNTEAF
>TRBV9|-|11
ASSALARDTQY
>TRBV9|-|13
ASSVEGAPVDEQF
>TRBV6-5|few|11
ASSYSSMGGYT
>TRBV2|-|9
ASSEGTVRL
>TRBV6-1|-|8
ASTSTEAF
>TRBV19|once|13
ASSIFGAPKNIQY
>TRBV7-8|once|13
ASSLAARGRETQY
>TRBV9|-|14
ASSVRDRAYTDTQY
>TRBV6-6|-|14
ASSYSRKGENNEQF
>TRBV9|-|13
ASSVGYGRTDTQY
>TRBV10-3|-|12
AISDAGQGHEQY
>TRBV19|-|12
ASSRSTNTGELF
>TRBV9|few|11
ASSGDTYYGYT
>TRBV4-1|few|13
ASSQDSSPRYEQY
>TRBV11-2|-|10
ASSPDSYEQY
>TRBV7-9|-|13
ASSLNSSGANVLT
>TRBV5-1|-|12
ASSAVSLDTEAF
>TRBV28|-|13
ASSLPAGNTYEQY
>TRBV5-1|-|13
ASSWRQGNYNEQF
>TRBV9|-|12
ASSGSGSGETQY
>TRBV28|-|16
ASSEPGQGALGANVLT